The 23 T cell receptor beta chains below were found in one sample sequenced in a study of T cell responses to AZD1222 COVID-19 vaccine. Profiled with immunoSEQ multiplex PCR; TCRdb holds only in-frame clones, not every one. The sample lists about 76,000 clones, about three quarters seen once, with about 26% in the top ten. This specimen was peripheral blood, taken 28 days after the second dose of the MenACWY control vaccine. The receptor source for this set is an adult who received the MenACWY meningococcal vaccine as a control.

The chain uses TRBV27 and TRBJ2-1; TRBD1 matches at 7 bases. The V segment lost 6 bases and the J segment 1 base; nucleotides outside the gene matches: 6. CDR3 size: 15 residues. The germline V gene encodes CDR1 MNHEY and CDR2 SMNVEV (reference sequence). CDR3 sequence reads: CASRVDRASYNEQFF. The DNA of the CDR3 is TGTGCCAGCAGGGTAGACAGGGCTTCCTACAATGAGCAGTTCTTC.

This rearrangement joins TRBV6-5 to TRBJ2-2, with D tentatively TRBD2 (6 bases). The CDR3 has 14 residues. With 5 bases removed from V and 7 bases from J, the gap between germline ends came to 14 bases. Germline-derived CDR1 and CDR2 are MNHEY and SVGAGI. In DNA, the CDR3 is TGTGCCAGCAGTATAGAGGGCGGGGTCGGGGAGCTGTTTTTT. Protein product: CASSIEGGVGELFF.

The chain employs TRBV5-1 and TRBJ1-2; D remains ambiguous. Per the germline V gene, CDR1 is SGHRS and CDR2 is YFSETQ. The CDR3 has 13 residues. The germline V and J ends were trimmed by 2 bases and 1 base, with 6 bases remaining between them. The CDR3 reads CASSLAGNYGYTF. CDR3 coding DNA: TGCGCCAGCAGCTTAGCGGGTAACTATGGCTACACCTTC.

This chain connects TRBV5-1 to TRBJ1-1; D is ambiguous. In germline, CDR1 is SGHRS, CDR2 YFSETQ. This CDR3 is 13 amino acids long. V was cut by 3 bases and J by 0 bases, with 6 bases left in between. CDR3: CASSSQLNTEAFF. CDR3 nucleotides: TGCGCCAGCAGCTCTCAGCTGAACACTGAAGCTTTCTTT.

The V call is TRBV2, the J call TRBJ1-4; possibly TRBD1 for D (5 bases). CDR3 length: 14 amino acids. The germline V gene encodes CDR1 SNHLY and CDR2 FYNNEI. The V and J ends lost 3 bases and 8 bases respectively, with 13 bases between them. CDR3 in DNA: TGTGCCAGCAGTGATTGGGGCTCGGGAGAAAAACTGTTTTTT. Its protein is CASSDWGSGEKLFF.

This clone turned up a few times. The V call is TRBV7-9, the J call TRBJ1-2, with a tentative D call TRBD1 (6 bases). The CDR3 consists of 15 residues. V lost 4 bases and J 4 bases, leaving 16 bases between the germline ends. Looked up from germline, CDR1 is SEHNR and CDR2 is FQNEAQ (reference sequence). CDR3 amino acids: CASSWSEGQSYGYTF. The CDR3, as DNA: TGTGCCAGCAGCTGGAGTGAAGGACAGTCCTATGGCTACACCTTC. Variable domain in full (rest from reference TRBV7-9 and TRBJ1-2): DTGVSQNPRHKITKRGQNVTFRCDPISEHNRLYWYRQTLGQGPEFLTYFQNEAQLEKSRLLSDRFSAERPKGSFSTLEIQRTEQGDSAMYLCASSWSEGQSYGYTFGSGTRLTVV.

The chain links TRBV7-9 to TRBJ2-1, with D possibly TRBD1 on 6 matching bases. Germline V gives CDR1 SEHNR, CDR2 FQNEAQ (reference sequence). This CDR3 spans 15 amino acids. V lost 5 bases, J lost 4 bases, and 15 bases lay in between. The CDR3 nucleotides read TGTGCCAGCAGCCTCGCCGGGACACAGTACAATGAGCAGTTCTTC. Encoded protein: CASSLAGTQYNEQFF.

The rearrangement uses TRBV5-6 and TRBJ1-1, with D possibly being TRBD1 (6 bases). The ends were cut back, 2 bases at V and 1 base at J, with 9 bases in the middle. CDR3 length: 14 residues. Germline V lookup: CDR1 SGHDT, CDR2 YYEEEE. CDR3 in amino acids: CASSFPQGNTEAFF. DNA of the CDR3: TGTGCCAGCAGCTTCCCACAGGGGAACACTGAAGCTTTCTTT.

This clone was observed a handful of times. The chain carries TRBV5-6 and TRBJ2-7; 8 bases line up with TRBD2. Trimming cost V 4 bases and J 3 bases; bases outside gene matches: 9. This CDR3 has 15 residues. Germline CDR1 is SGHDT and CDR2 is YYEEEE. CDR3 sequence reads: CASSPGNSGDYEQYF. Here the CDR3 DNA reads TGTGCCAGCAGCCCAGGAAATAGCGGGGACTACGAGCAGTACTTC.

V is TRBV6-5 and J is TRBJ1-2; D not resolved. V was cut by 2 bases and J by 8 bases, with 3 bases left in between. The CDR3 spans 10 residues. Germline-derived CDR1 and CDR2 are MNHEY and SVGAGI. The CDR3 loop reads CASSYDGYTF. The CDR3 DNA reads as TGTGCCAGCAGTTACGACGGCTACACCTTC.

The genes are TRBV30 and TRBJ1-3; 9 nucleotides align to TRBD1. V shed 4 bases, J shed 3 bases, and the junction held 13 bases outside the gene matches. The CDR3 loop spans 17 amino acids. From germline, CDR1 is GTSNPN and CDR2 SVGIG (reference sequence). In DNA, the CDR3 is TGTGCCTGGACCGCATCCCCGGGACAGGGTTTTGGAAACACCATATATTTT. It encodes CAWTASPGQGFGNTIYF.

This clone was detected once. The chain uses TRBV5-4 and TRBJ2-2; TRBD1 agrees at 12 bases. V shed 4 bases, J shed 5 bases, and the junction held 6 bases outside the gene matches. The CDR3 is 16 amino acids. In germline, CDR1 is SGHNT, CDR2 YYREEE (reference sequence). This CDR3 is CASSLRDRGRTGELFF. The CDR3 nucleotides read TGTGCCAGCAGCCTCCGGGACAGGGGGCGAACCGGGGAGCTGTTTTTT.

This clone was seen only once. The chain carries TRBV2 and TRBJ2-7; TRBD1 agrees at 7 bases. The trim removed 0 bases at V and 3 bases at J, leaving 8 bases unmatched. In germline, CDR1 is SNHLY, CDR2 FYNNEI. This CDR3 comprises 16 residues. Here the CDR3 DNA reads TGTGCCAGCAGTGAAGCCCCGGACAGGCTAGGCTACGAGCAGTACTTC. It encodes CASSEAPDRLGYEQYF.

The chain joins TRBV2 to TRBJ1-5; TRBD1 is a possible D gene (6 bases). This CDR3 contains 14 residues. Trimming left V 6 bases short and J 1 base short, with 10 bases between. Germline V lookup: CDR1 SNHLY, CDR2 FYNNEI. CDR3: CASSLGQSNQPQHF. CDR3 bases: TGTGCCAGCAGCCTCGGACAGAGCAATCAGCCCCAGCATTTT.

The rearrangement uses TRBV19 and TRBJ2-3; 9 positions agree with TRBD2. V trimming: 5 bases; J trimming: 2 bases; junction bases outside the gene matches: 2. The CDR3 length is 14 residues. CDR1 LNHDA and CDR2 SQIVND come from the germline V gene (reference sequence). DNA of the CDR3: TGTGCCAGTAGTCCTAGCGGGACCACAGATACGCAGTATTTT. It is translated as CASSPSGTTDTQYF.

This clone has a handful of counts. This sequence joins TRBV28 and TRBJ1-1; D gene ambiguous. Germline values: CDR1 MDHEN, CDR2 SYDVKM. With 5 bases removed from V and 1 base from J, the gap between germline ends came to 8 bases. This CDR3 comprises 13 residues. CDR3 protein: CASSGQPNTEAFF. The CDR3, as DNA: TGTGCCAGCAGTGGCCAGCCGAACACTGAAGCTTTCTTT.

V gene TRBV7-3 combines with J gene TRBJ1-6; D may be TRBD1 (5 bases). V was cut by 2 bases and J by 5 bases, with 13 bases left in between. Germline V gene lookup returns CDR1 SGHTA and CDR2 FQGTGA. There are 16 residues in the CDR3. The CDR3, as DNA: TGTGCCAGCAGCTTACACGGGGGGACGAATAATTCACCCCTCCACTTT. Encoded protein: CASSLHGGTNNSPLHF.

The chain recombines TRBV6-5 with TRBJ2-1; 10 positions agree with TRBD1. The CDR3 has 15 amino acids. The germline CDR1 and CDR2 sequences are MNHEY and SVGAGI. V lost 6 bases to trimming and J lost 4 bases; unmatched junction nucleotides: 6. CDR3 residues: CASRDDRGRYNEQFF. CDR3 bases: TGTGCCAGCAGAGACGACAGGGGGCGTTACAATGAGCAGTTCTTC.

The chain uses TRBV2 and TRBJ2-4; TRBD2 aligns across 10 bases. The V gene's germline CDR1 is SNHLY and CDR2 FYNNEI. The CDR3 is made up of 16 amino acids. With V trimmed by 3 bases and J by 3 bases, 5 bases remained unmatched. Written as DNA, the CDR3 is TGTGCCAGCAGTGACAGACTAGCGGGTAGCAAAAACATTCAGTACTTC. It yields the protein CASSDRLAGSKNIQYF.

V and J are TRBV4-3 and TRBJ2-7; D is undetermined. V lost 5 bases to trimming and J lost 0 bases, with 8 bases between them. CDR3 length equals 13 residues. CDR1 is LGHNA, CDR2 YSLEER, per germline. The DNA of the CDR3 is TGCGCCAGCAGCGACGGCCTCTCCTACGAGCAGTACTTC. Amino acids: CASSDGLSYEQYF.

The rearrangement links TRBV30 to TRBJ1-4, with 8 bases lining up with TRBD1. Germline V CDR1 and CDR2: GTSNPN, SVGIG (reference sequence). V dropped 4 bases and J dropped 7; count of bases not matched to a gene: 8. There are 14 residues in the CDR3. CDR3 amino acids: CAWTKGQEVEKLFF. Written as DNA, the CDR3 is TGTGCCTGGACTAAGGGACAGGAGGTTGAAAAACTGTTTTTT.

The genes are TRBV4-3 and TRBJ1-3; 8 bases match TRBD1. The CDR3 contains 16 residues. V dropped 2 bases and J dropped 2; count of bases not matched to a gene: 5. Per the germline V gene, CDR1 is LGHNA and CDR2 is YSLEER. DNA of the CDR3: TGCGCCAGCAGCCAACTAGGGACAGGAACTGGAAACACCATATATTTT. Translation: CASSQLGTGTGNTIYF.

The rearrangement uses TRBV5-4 and TRBJ2-1, with 7 bases fitting TRBD1. The V gene end was trimmed by 1 base and the J gene end by 8 bases; junction bases not matched to a gene: 3. Germline loops: CDR1 SGHNT, CDR2 YYREEE (reference sequence). The CDR3 contains 13 residues. The CDR3 DNA sequence: TGTGCCAGCAGCTTGCAGGGGGTGTATGAGCAGTTCTTC. Protein product: CASSLQGVYEQFF.